This is a list of T cell receptor beta chains from one sample in a study of T cell responses to AZD1222 COVID-19 vaccine. Sequencing was performed with immunoSEQ multiplex PCR; in TCRdb, only in-frame clones are kept and a portion is missing. The table includes roughly 77,000 clones, roughly nine tenths detected once. The source material was peripheral blood, sampled 28 days after the second AZD1222 dose. These receptors all stem from an adult who received the AZD1222 COVID-19 vaccine. The CDR3 runs from the conserved cysteine through the conserved F or W. Fields, in order: D gene, V gene, clone size, J gene, CDR3 protein, CDR3 DNA. A D gene is named only where the DNA matches it firmly. Part of the rows lack a size; the others show once, few, many or a class for expanded clones.

-,TRBV21-1,-,TRBJ1-2,CAPSRDNYGYTF,TGTGCCCCGAGTAGGGATAACTATGGCTACACCTTC
-,TRBV5-4,-,TRBJ2-7,CASSLGGFYEQYF,TGTGCCAGCAGCTTGGGCGGTTTCTACGAGCAGTACTTC
TRBD1,TRBV3-1/TRBV3-2,-,TRBJ1-1,CASSLTGARSTEAFF,TGTGCCAGCAGCCTCACAGGGGCACGTTCCACTGAAGCTTTCTTT
TRBD1,TRBV6-5,-,TRBJ2-7,CASTSTGGEQYF,TGTGCCAGCACCTCCACAGGGGGAGAGCAGTACTTC
-,TRBV7-2,-,TRBJ2-2,CASSLQGPGAGELFF,TGTGCCAGCAGCTTACAGGGCCCGGGGGCCGGGGAGCTGTTTTTT
-,TRBV28,-,TRBJ1-5,CASILDSTNQPQHF,TGTGCCAGCATCCTGGACAGTACGAATCAGCCCCAGCATTTT
TRBD2,TRBV6-2/TRBV6-3,-,TRBJ2-1,CASSPRLAGVRYNEQFF,TGTGCCAGCAGTCCCCGACTAGCGGGAGTCAGGTACAATGAGCAGTTCTTC
TRBD1,TRBV5-6,-,TRBJ1-2,CASSRQGASEYGYTF,TGTGCCAGCAGCCGCCAGGGGGCGAGTGAATATGGCTACACCTTC
-,TRBV30,-,TRBJ1-2,CAWNLGAGLGYTF,TGTGCCTGGAATCTGGGGGCTGGTCTAGGCTACACCTTC
-,TRBV27,-,TRBJ2-1,CASSLWVPSAYGYNEQFF,TGTGCCAGCAGTTTGTGGGTTCCATCCGCTTATGGGTACAATGAGCAGTTCTTC
-,TRBV2,-,TRBJ2-2,CASSNTGGLNTGELFF,TGTGCCAGCAGCAACACAGGAGGGCTCAACACCGGGGAGCTGTTTTTT
-,TRBV11-3,-,TRBJ2-6,CASSFFGANVLTF,TGTGCCAGCAGCTTCTTTGGGGCCAACGTCCTGACTTTC
TRBD1,TRBV9,-,TRBJ1-5,CASGTGDQPQHF,TGTGCCAGTGGGACAGGAGATCAGCCCCAGCATTTT
-,TRBV27,-,TRBJ1-3,CASSLDGNTIYF,TGTGCCAGCAGTTTAGATGGAAACACCATATATTTT
-,TRBV4-2,-,TRBJ1-5,CASSQAQQVSNQPQHF,TGTGCCAGCAGCCAAGCCCAGCAGGTGAGCAATCAGCCCCAGCATTTT
-,TRBV5-5,-,TRBJ1-2,CASSGAYGYTF,TGTGCCAGCAGCGGGGCTTATGGCTACACCTTC
-,TRBV7-2,-,TRBJ1-5,CASSFPGGMGNQPQHF,TGTGCCAGCAGCTTCCCGGGGGGGATGGGAAATCAGCCCCAGCATTTT
-,TRBV6-1,few,TRBJ1-3,CASSESYLGNTIYF,TGTGCCAGCAGTGAGAGCTACCTTGGAAACACCATATATTTT
-,TRBV5-1,-,TRBJ2-1,CASSLVVGLEQFF,TGCGCCAGCAGCTTGGTGGTAGGGCTTGAGCAGTTCTTC
-,TRBV5-8,-,TRBJ1-6,CASSSWRRENSPLHF,TGTGCCAGCAGCTCGTGGCGTAGAGAGAATTCACCCCTCCACTTT
TRBD2,TRBV24-1,-,TRBJ2-3,CATSDLQTAGEPDTQYF,TGTGCCACCAGTGATTTGCAAACAGCGGGAGAGCCAGATACGCAGTATTTT
-,TRBV3-1/TRBV3-2,few,TRBJ1-5,CASSRRGENQPQHF,TGTGCCAGCAGCCGTCGGGGGGAGAATCAGCCCCAGCATTTT
-,TRBV6-5,-,TRBJ2-7,CASRGGQNYYEQYF,TGTGCCAGCAGAGGGGGGCAGAACTACTACGAGCAGTACTTC
TRBD1,TRBV5-8,-,TRBJ1-5,CASSLYQGAELSNQPQHF,TGTGCCAGCAGCTTGTATCAGGGGGCGGAATTAAGCAATCAGCCCCAGCATTTT
TRBD1,TRBV5-1,-,TRBJ1-1,CASSSAQGGTEAFF,TGCGCCAGCAGCTCCGCCCAGGGGGGCACTGAAGCTTTCTTT
TRBD1,TRBV6-6,-,TRBJ2-3,CASSPQDRGTDTQYF,TGTGCCAGCAGTCCCCAGGACAGGGGCACAGATACGCAGTATTTT
-,TRBV5-1,-,TRBJ1-4,CASSLDGSTNEKLFF,TGCGCCAGCAGCTTGGACGGGTCAACTAATGAAAAACTGTTTTTT
-,TRBV25-1,-,TRBJ2-3,CASSDNTGTDTQYF,TGTGCCAGCAGTGATAACACAGGCACAGATACGCAGTATTTT
-,TRBV5-1,few,TRBJ2-7,CASSEGTYEQYF,TGCGCCAGCAGCGAGGGGACCTACGAGCAGTACTTC
-,TRBV7-8,-,TRBJ2-7,CASSSGVGLPIYEQYF,TGTGCCAGCAGCTCCGGGGTAGGGCTACCAATATACGAGCAGTACTTC
-,TRBV3-1/TRBV3-2,-,TRBJ2-5,CASSQEGQETQYF,TGTGCCAGCAGCCAAGAGGGCCAAGAGACCCAGTACTTC
TRBD2,TRBV5-4,-,TRBJ2-2,CASSPGGGVSNTGELFF,TGTGCCAGCAGCCCGGGAGGGGGAGTGTCGAACACCGGGGAGCTGTTTTTT
-,TRBV3-1/TRBV3-2,-,TRBJ1-2,CASAGFYGYGYTF,TGTGCCAGCGCCGGGTTTTACGGCTATGGCTACACCTTC
TRBD1,TRBV13,-,TRBJ1-2,CASSSNRGLGNGYTF,TGTGCCAGCAGCTCCAACAGGGGATTAGGGAATGGCTACACCTTC
-,TRBV4-2,-,TRBJ2-7,CASSQPGDTYEQYF,TGTGCCAGCAGCCAACCAGGAGACACCTACGAGCAGTACTTC
-,TRBV19,-,TRBJ2-2,CASSIQSNTGELFF,TGTGCCAGTAGTATTCAGAGTAACACCGGGGAGCTGTTTTTT
-,TRBV7-2,-,TRBJ1-2,CASSLAREGYTF,TGTGCCAGCAGCTTAGCCAGGGAGGGCTACACCTTC
-,TRBV7-9,-,TRBJ1-3,CASSLGVSSSGNTIYF,TGTGCCAGCAGCTTAGGAGTCAGTAGCTCTGGAAACACCATATATTTT
TRBD1,TRBV30,-,TRBJ1-2,CAWLRTGGNGYTF,TGTGCCTGGCTTAGGACAGGGGGCAATGGCTACACCTTC
TRBD1,TRBV2,once,TRBJ2-7,CASSRDRGSYEQYF,TGTGCCAGCTCCCGGGACAGGGGATCCTACGAGCAGTACTTC
TRBD1,TRBV5-1,-,TRBJ1-2,CASSLGERDRAGYTF,TGCGCCAGCAGCTTGGGAGAGCGGGACAGGGCTGGCTACACCTTC
TRBD1,TRBV5-4,-,TRBJ1-1,CASSRPDRVGEAFF,TGTGCCAGCAGCCGGCCCGACAGGGTGGGTGAAGCTTTCTTT
-,TRBV28,-,TRBJ1-1,CATTRGGYTEAFF,TGTGCCACCACTAGGGGGGGCTACACTGAAGCTTTCTTT
TRBD1,TRBV5-3,-,TRBJ1-1,CARSSKAGQGSFSEAFF,TGTGCCAGAAGCTCCAAAGCGGGACAGGGGAGCTTTAGTGAAGCTTTCTTT
-,TRBV5-8,-,TRBJ1-5,CASMQADYSNQPQHF,TGTGCCAGCATGCAGGCGGATTATAGCAATCAGCCCCAGCATTTT